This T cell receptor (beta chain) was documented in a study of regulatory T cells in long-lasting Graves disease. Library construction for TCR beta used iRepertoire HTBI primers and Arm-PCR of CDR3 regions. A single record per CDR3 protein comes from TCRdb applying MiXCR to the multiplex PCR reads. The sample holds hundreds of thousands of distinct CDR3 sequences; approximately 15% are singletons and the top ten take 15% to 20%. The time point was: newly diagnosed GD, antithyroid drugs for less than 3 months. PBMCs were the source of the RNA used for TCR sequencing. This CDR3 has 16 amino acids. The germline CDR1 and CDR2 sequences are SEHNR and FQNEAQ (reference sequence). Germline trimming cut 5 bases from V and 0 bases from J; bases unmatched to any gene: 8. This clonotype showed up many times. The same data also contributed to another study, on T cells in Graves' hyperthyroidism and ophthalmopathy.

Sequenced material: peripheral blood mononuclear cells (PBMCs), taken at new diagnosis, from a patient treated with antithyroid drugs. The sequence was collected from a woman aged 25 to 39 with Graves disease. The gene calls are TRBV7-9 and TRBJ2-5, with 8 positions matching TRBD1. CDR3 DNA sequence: TGTGCCAGCAGCCGTGGACAGGGTTGGGACCAAGAGACCCAGTACTTC. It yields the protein CASSRGQGWDQETQYF.